Presented here are 25 T cell receptor beta chains from one specimen sequenced in a study of CD8 T cells in Susac syndrome. The RNA, about 0.5 to 1 ug, was put through reverse transcription using random hexamers. In TCRdb, the immunoSEQ multiplex PCR reads were re-called with MiXCR into one record per CDR3 protein. The sample yields 100,000 to 150,000 distinct CDR3 sequences, about 92% seen once. The material sequenced was CD4+ T cells from PBMCs. The receptors derive from a human donor with multiple sclerosis.

This chain uses TRBV20-1 with TRBJ2-5; 12 positions agree with TRBD2. The CDR3 totals 15 residues. The V gene's germline CDR1 is DFQATT and CDR2 SNEGSKA (reference sequence). V shed 0 bases and J 3 bases; nucleotides not matched to a gene: 2. CDR3 amino acids: CSARELAGGKETQYF. The CDR3 bases are TGCAGTGCTAGAGAGCTAGCGGGGGGGAAAGAGACCCAGTACTTC.

Here the CDR3 DNA reads TGTGCCAGCAACCGGGGGACTGGGGCCAACGTCCTGACTTTC. Its protein is CASNRGTGANVLTF. The chain combines TRBV7-2 with TRBJ2-6; maybe TRBD2 (6 bases). Germline V gene lookup returns CDR1 SGHTA and CDR2 FQGNSA. V shed 7 bases and J shed 2 bases, with 9 bases lying between them. The CDR3 has 14 amino acids.

The chain couples TRBV5-6 to TRBJ1-1, with D perhaps TRBD1 (5 bases). The germline V gene has CDR1 SGHDT and CDR2 YYEEEE. The V gene lost 2 bases and the J gene lost 4 bases, with 9 bases spanning the gap. This CDR3 spans 13 amino acids. DNA of the CDR3: TGTGCCAGCAGCTTTTCAGGGACCACTGAAGCTTTCTTT. Translating gives CASSFSGTTEAFF.

This sequence joins TRBV24-1 and TRBJ2-5, with D perhaps given as TRBD1 or TRBD2 (7 bases each). V was cut by 4 bases and J by 9 bases, with 20 bases left in between. The CDR3 loop spans 15 amino acids. Looked up from germline, CDR1 is KGHDR and CDR2 is SFDVKD. The CDR3 is CATSDRGGDLTSQYF. The CDR3 DNA reads as TGTGCCACCAGTGACAGGGGGGGGGACCTGACGTCCCAGTACTTC.

The gene calls are TRBV28 and TRBJ2-1; no clear D. The V end was cut by 1 base, the J end by 6 bases, with 7 bases between. The CDR3 extends over 13 amino acids. Germline CDR1 reads MDHEN; CDR2 reads SYDVKM. DNA of the CDR3: TGTGCCAGCAGTTTATTTCAAAGCAATGAGCAGTTCTTC. Its protein is CASSLFQSNEQFF.

The chain carries TRBV30 and TRBJ1-4, with D maybe TRBD1 (6 bases). The CDR3 has 15 residues. V was trimmed by 0 bases and J by 5 bases, leaving 13 bases between them. Per the germline V gene, CDR1 is GTSNPN and CDR2 is SVGIG (reference sequence). DNA for the CDR3: TGTGCCTGGAGTGTACAGGGTGGATCGAATGAAAAACTGTTTTTT. Encoded protein: CAWSVQGGSNEKLFF.

This rearrangement joins TRBV30 to TRBJ2-7; the D is unclear. Trimming left V 0 bases short and J 8 bases short, with 11 bases between. The V gene's germline CDR1 is GTSNPN and CDR2 SVGIG (reference sequence). The CDR3 has 12 residues. The CDR3 reads CAWSVQQFKQYF. Written as DNA, the CDR3 is TGTGCCTGGAGTGTACAACAGTTCAAGCAGTACTTC.

This chain joins TRBV4-2 and TRBJ2-1; 7 positions match TRBD2. V dropped 2 bases and J dropped 10; count of bases not matched to a gene: 11. CDR3 length equals 15 residues. Germline loops: CDR1 LGHNA, CDR2 YNFKEQ. The DNA for the CDR3 is TGTGCCAGCAGCCAAATGGGCGGGGGTCCAGGGGAGCAGTTCTTC. It encodes CASSQMGGGPGEQFF.

The CDR3 is CASSQDGLGAGTTSGANVLTF. CDR3 coding DNA: TGCGCCAGCAGCCAAGACGGCTTGGGGGCAGGGACTACCTCTGGGGCCAACGTCCTGACTTTC. The V gene is TRBV4-1, the J gene TRBJ2-6; possibly TRBD2 for D (7 bases). V was cut by 0 bases and J by 0 bases, with 21 bases left in between. The V gene's germline CDR1 is MGHRA and CDR2 YSYEKL. This CDR3 is 21 amino acids long.

The J gene is TRBJ2-5, the V gene TRBV20-1, with D possibly TRBD1 on 6 matching bases. Per the germline V gene, CDR1 is DFQATT and CDR2 is SNEGSKA (reference sequence). Trimming pared 5 bases from V and 5 bases from J, leaving 18 bases between. The CDR3 sequence is 14 residues long. This CDR3 reads CSAPRQDPWETQYF. Here the CDR3 DNA reads TGCAGTGCTCCCAGACAGGACCCATGGGAGACCCAGTACTTC.

The genes are TRBV30 and TRBJ1-3; the D is unclear. Germline V gene data show CDR1 as GTSNPN and CDR2 as SVGIG (reference sequence). Trimming took off 2 bases at V and 0 bases at J, with 14 bases between the two ends. CDR3 size: 16 residues. CDR3 residues: CAWSKTESYSGNTIYF. The DNA for the CDR3 is TGTGCCTGGAGTAAGACGGAGTCTTACTCTGGAAACACCATATATTTT. Full variable domain (rest looked up from reference TRBV30 and TRBJ1-3): SQTIHQWPATLVQPVGSPLSLECTVEGTSNPNLYWYRQAAGRGLQLLFYSVGIGQISSEVPQNLSASRPQDRQFILSSKKLLLSDSGFYLCAWSKTESYSGNTIYFGEGSWLTVV.

This sequence joins TRBV29-1 and TRBJ2-1; D might be TRBD1 or TRBD2, each matching 5 bases. The CDR3 runs 13 residues. Trimming pared 0 bases from V and 12 bases from J, leaving 15 bases between. CDR1 SQVTM and CDR2 ANQGSEA come from the germline V gene. CDR3 DNA sequence: TGCAGCGTTGAAGATGAGACACCGGGACCGCAGTTCTTC. Residues: CSVEDETPGPQFF.

The chain carries TRBV7-8 and TRBJ1-2; no clear D gene. Germline CDR1 reads SGHVS; CDR2 reads FQNEAQ. The CDR3 length is 15 residues. V was trimmed by 1 base and J by 0 bases, leaving 9 bases between them. The CDR3 loop is CASSLVYASNYGYTF. For the CDR3, the DNA is TGTGCCAGCAGCTTAGTTTACGCGTCTAACTATGGCTACACCTTC.

This chain links TRBV7-9 with TRBJ1-2; weak D call: TRBD1 (6 bases). Germline V lookup: CDR1 SEHNR, CDR2 FQNEAQ (reference sequence). The V and J ends lost 5 bases and 4 bases respectively, with 14 bases between them. The length of the CDR3 is 14 residues. In DNA, the CDR3 is TGTGCCAGCAGCACTGTGACAGGTGGCTATGGCTACACCTTC. Amino acids: CASSTVTGGYGYTF.

This chain links TRBV7-8 with TRBJ1-5, with D hard to call. Germline CDR1 and CDR2: SGHVS and FQNEAQ. V was shortened by 5 bases and J by 0 bases, with 20 bases between the two germline ends. The CDR3 consists of 18 residues. The CDR3 DNA is TGTGCCAGCAGCCTAAGCCGATCGGGGTTGATTAGCAATCAGCCCCAGCATTTT. Protein product: CASSLSRSGLISNQPQHF.

V and J are TRBV4-1 and TRBJ2-7; D possibly corresponds to TRBD2 (6 bases). Trimming stripped 0 bases from V and 0 bases from J, with 12 bases between. The CDR3 has 16 amino acids. The germline gives CDR1 MGHRA, CDR2 YSYEKL. DNA of the CDR3: TGCGCCAGCAGCCAAGATATGCGGGGTACCTCCTACGAGCAGTACTTC. Its protein product is CASSQDMRGTSYEQYF.

This chain joins TRBV5-1 and TRBJ1-1; tentatively, D is TRBD1 (6 bases). The CDR3 has 16 amino acids. Germline CDR1 reads SGHRS; CDR2 reads YFSETQ. The V end was cut by 3 bases, the J end by 5 bases, with 20 bases between. This chain's CDR3 is CASSWAGTGAGTEAFF. CDR3 nucleotide sequence: TGCGCCAGCAGCTGGGCGGGTACGGGGGCTGGGACTGAAGCTTTCTTT.

The chain is built from TRBV5-6 and TRBJ1-1; D gene ambiguous. The germline V gene has CDR1 SGHDT and CDR2 YYEEEE. The CDR3 consists of 12 residues. V gave up 5 bases and J gave up 5 bases, with 10 bases separating them. The CDR3 coding sequence is TGTGCCAGCAGATACGGTGGGACTGAAGCTTTCTTT. This sequence encodes CASRYGGTEAFF. Full variable domain (remainder filled in from reference TRBV5-6 and TRBJ1-1): DAGVTQSPTHLIKTRGQQVTLRCSPKSGHDTVSWYQQALGQGPQFIFQYYEEEERQRGNFPDRFSGHQFPNYSSELNVNALLLGDSALYLCASRYGGTEAFFGQGTRLTVV.

The chain links TRBV18 to TRBJ2-3, with D perhaps matching TRBD2 (6 bases). The CDR3 has 16 amino acids. With 6 bases removed from V and 3 bases from J, the gap between germline ends came to 19 bases. CDR1 is KGHSH, CDR2 LQKENI, per germline. The CDR3 is CASSRPGGAGTDTQYF. In DNA form, the CDR3 reads TGTGCCAGCTCTCGCCCCGGAGGGGCAGGAACAGATACGCAGTATTTT. Looking up the rest from reference TRBV18 and TRBJ2-3 gives the full variable domain: NAGVMQNPRHLVRRRGQEARLRCSPMKGHSHVYWYRQLPEEGLKFMVYLQKENIIDESGMPKERFSAEFPKEGPSILRIQQVVRGDSAAYFCASSRPGGAGTDTQYFGPGTRLTVL.

This clonotype has a single count. The rearrangement links TRBV27 to TRBJ2-7, with TRBD1 matching over 7 bases. CDR3 size: 13 residues. Germline loops: CDR1 MNHEY, CDR2 SMNVEV (reference sequence). V lost 4 bases and J lost 2; bases outside the gene matches: 2. The CDR3, as DNA: TGTGCCAGCAGTTCGCAGGGGGCCTACGAGCAGTACTTC. Translating it yields CASSSQGAYEQYF.

This chain links TRBV24-1 with TRBJ2-3; D is unclear. From germline, CDR1 is KGHDR and CDR2 SFDVKD. CDR3 length: 12 amino acids. Trimming shortened V by 9 bases and J by 0 bases, and 6 bases separated the two germline ends. CDR3 sequence (DNA): TGTGCCACCGCGGAAAGCACAGATACGCAGTATTTT. This translates into CATAESTDTQYF.

This chain uses TRBV9 with TRBJ1-1; perhaps TRBD1 as D (6 bases). This CDR3 region has 14 residues. With 4 bases removed from V and 0 bases from J, the gap between germline ends came to 10 bases. From germline, CDR1 is SGDLS and CDR2 YYNGEE. The CDR3 is CASSIGQLNTEAFF. The CDR3 DNA is TGTGCCAGCAGCATCGGACAGTTGAACACTGAAGCTTTCTTT.

The rearrangement links TRBV15 to TRBJ1-4; no firm D call. Trimming took 0 bases from V and 2 from J, leaving 4 bases between them. This CDR3 is built from 14 residues. The germline CDR1 and CDR2 sequences are LNHNV and YYDKDF (reference sequence). The CDR3 region has the DNA TGTGCCACCAGCAGAGATTGGACTAATGAAAAACTGTTTTTT. It specifies CATSRDWTNEKLFF.

This clonotype was detected a few times. This chain connects TRBV2 to TRBJ2-5; D is undetermined. Looked up from germline, CDR1 is SNHLY and CDR2 is FYNNEI. The CDR3 spans 15 residues. V was pared by 1 base and J by 2 bases, with 11 bases between. The CDR3 loop is CASSEGGVGQETQYF. The CDR3 region has the DNA TGTGCCAGCAGTGAAGGTGGGGTTGGGCAAGAGACCCAGTACTTC.

The chain joins TRBV6-2 or TRBV6-3 to TRBJ2-5, with unresolved D. CDR1 is MNHEY and CDR2 is SVGEGT in the germline V gene. V was clipped by 2 bases and J by 3 bases, with 10 bases between them. This CDR3 has 14 residues. In DNA, the CDR3 is TGTGCCAGCAGTTACCGTACTTCAGAAGAGACCCAGTACTTC. This gives the protein CASSYRTSEETQYF.